The next 25 T cell receptor beta chains were all read from a single sample in a study of CD8 T cells in Susac syndrome. With random hexamers, reverse transcription was performed on about 0.5 to 1 ug of RNA. TCRdb processed the immunoSEQ multiplex PCR reads anew with MiXCR; each CDR3 protein has one entry. The data contain around 120,000 distinct CDR3 sequences, around 92% of them singletons. The sequenced material came from CD4+ T cells from PBMCs. Every receptor here comes from a human donor with multiple sclerosis.

The chain joins TRBV7-2 to TRBJ2-3; no reliable D call. The CDR3 is 13 amino acids. Per the germline V gene, CDR1 is SGHTA and CDR2 is FQGNSA. Between the trimmed V and J ends, which lost 5 bases and 8 bases, there was a span of 14 bases. The CDR3: CASSPRHHGTQYF. In nucleotides, the CDR3 is TGTGCCAGCAGCCCCCGACACCATGGTACGCAGTATTTT.

The chain joins TRBV7-2 to TRBJ2-7, with 9 bases matching TRBD1. Trimming removed 3 bases from V and 2 bases from J; junction bases left unmatched: 5. Germline loops: CDR1 SGHTA, CDR2 FQGNSA. The CDR3 has 15 amino acids. This CDR3 is CASSLLQGAAYEQYF. Written as DNA, the CDR3 is TGTGCCAGCAGCTTGTTACAGGGGGCTGCCTACGAGCAGTACTTC.

The rearrangement joins TRBV6-2 or TRBV6-3 to TRBJ2-7; TRBD1 matches at 10 bases. The CDR3 is made up of 14 amino acids. V dropped 5 bases and J dropped 2; count of bases not matched to a gene: 3. Germline V gene sequence: CDR1 MNHEY, CDR2 SVGEGT. CDR3: CASSDRGPTYEQYF. DNA of the CDR3: TGTGCCAGCAGTGACAGGGGGCCCACCTACGAGCAGTACTTC.

The CDR3 nucleotides read TGTGCCAGCAGGGGGACAGGGGACACTGAAGCTTTCTTT. Translation gives CASRGTGDTEAFF. The chain combines TRBV2 with TRBJ1-1; 10 nucleotides line up with TRBD1. Germline CDR1 and CDR2: SNHLY and FYNNEI. There are 13 residues in the CDR3. The V segment lost 6 bases and the J segment 3 bases; nucleotides outside the gene matches: 1.

Only a few counts were recorded for this clonotype. This chain joins TRBV5-1 and TRBJ1-2; 7 bases fit TRBD1. Germline CDR1 SGHRS, CDR2 YFSETQ. This CDR3 has 12 residues. V lost 3 bases, J lost 6 bases, and 2 bases stayed unmatched. CDR3 coding DNA: TGCGCCAGCAGCTCACAGGGGAATGGCTACACCTTC. The encoded protein is CASSSQGNGYTF.

V gene TRBV30 combines with J gene TRBJ2-5, with 10 positions matching TRBD2. CDR1 and CDR2 from the germline V gene are GTSNPN and SVGIG (reference sequence). V lost 2 bases to trimming and J lost 5 bases; unmatched junction nucleotides: 5. This CDR3 is 14 amino acids long. CDR3 in DNA: TGTGCCTGGAGTTGGCTAGCGGGGGCGGAGACCCAGTACTTC. It is translated as CAWSWLAGAETQYF.

The gene calls are TRBV6-5 and TRBJ1-5; D unresolved. Trimming removed 6 bases from V and 0 bases from J, with 6 bases in between. CDR3 size: 13 residues. Germline V gives CDR1 MNHEY, CDR2 SVGAGI. CDR3 in amino acids: CASSYDSNQPQHF. CDR3 bases: TGTGCCAGCAGCTACGATAGCAATCAGCCCCAGCATTTT.

V is TRBV30 and J is TRBJ1-2; 7 bases align to TRBD1. The V segment lost 2 bases and the J segment 3 bases; nucleotides outside the gene matches: 3. This CDR3 contains 13 residues. Per the germline V gene, CDR1 is GTSNPN and CDR2 is SVGIG (reference sequence). The chain's CDR3 is CAWSWGQYYGYTF. The CDR3 DNA sequence: TGTGCCTGGAGTTGGGGACAGTACTATGGCTACACCTTC.

The rearrangement uses TRBV18 and TRBJ2-7; 7 bases map to TRBD1. Trimming at V came to 1 base and at J to 6 bases, leaving 3 bases not matched to a gene. The CDR3 is 13 amino acids. The V gene's germline CDR1 is KGHSH and CDR2 LQKENI. CDR3 sequence (DNA): TGTGCCAGCTCACCACGACAGGGATCCGAGCAGTACTTC. Translation gives CASSPRQGSEQYF.

This chain connects TRBV9 to TRBJ1-4, with D perhaps TRBD1 (5 bases). The V gene's germline CDR1 is SGDLS and CDR2 YYNGEE. This CDR3 is 14 amino acids long. The V end lost 3 bases, the J end lost 7 bases, and 13 bases lay between the germline ends. CDR3 coding DNA: TGTGCCAGCAGCGATGGAGGGGCCGGTGAAAAACTGTTTTTT. It yields the protein CASSDGGAGEKLFF.

This chain uses TRBV4-1 with TRBJ1-1, with a possible D match to TRBD1 (6 bases). Germline V gene data show CDR1 as MGHRA and CDR2 as YSYEKL. The CDR3 covers 15 residues. The V gene lost 5 bases and the J gene lost 4 bases, with 17 bases spanning the gap. CDR3 coding DNA: TGCGCCAGCAGCTTCGAGCAGGGGAGAGTCACTGAAGCTTTCTTT. Its protein product is CASSFEQGRVTEAFF.

The chain employs TRBV28 and TRBJ1-5; D is uncertain. The CDR3 sequence is 14 residues long. Trimming took 3 bases from V and 4 from J, leaving 10 bases between them. Germline assignment: CDR1 MDHEN and CDR2 SYDVKM. The CDR3 nucleotides are TGTGCCAGCAGTTTGATTCGTTTAAATCAGCCCCAGCATTTT. Translating gives CASSLIRLNQPQHF.

The rearrangement joins TRBV5-1 to TRBJ2-3; 9 bases are a match to TRBD1. The V and J ends lost 4 bases and 2 bases, in that order; junction bases with no gene match: 8. There are 16 residues in the CDR3. Per the germline V gene, CDR1 is SGHRS and CDR2 is YFSETQ. The CDR3 sequence is CASSVGRDRVTDTQYF. The CDR3 bases are TGCGCCAGCAGCGTGGGCCGGGACAGGGTCACAGATACGCAGTATTTT.

The V and J genes are TRBV20-1 and TRBJ2-1; TRBD2 matches 11 bases. The V segment lost 0 bases and the J segment 2 bases; nucleotides outside the gene matches: 6. The CDR3 length is 17 residues. In germline, CDR1 is DFQATT, CDR2 SNEGSKA (reference sequence). This CDR3 is CSARDRASGGPYNEQFF. In nucleotides, the CDR3 is TGCAGTGCTAGAGATCGAGCTAGCGGGGGGCCCTACAATGAGCAGTTCTTC.

The chain uses TRBV20-1 and TRBJ1-2; D remains unclear. The germline V gene has CDR1 DFQATT and CDR2 SNEGSKA (reference sequence). V dropped 6 bases and J dropped 2 bases, with 10 bases sitting between them. The CDR3 length is 12 residues. CDR3 sequence: CSARPGNYGYTF. CDR3 coding DNA: TGCAGTGCACGTCCCGGAAACTATGGCTACACCTTC.

V usage is TRBV12-3 or TRBV12-4 and J usage is TRBJ1-5, with 9 bases identical to TRBD1. J was trimmed by 5 bases and V by 5 bases; bases with no gene match: 1. The CDR3 consists of 13 residues. CDR3 sequence (DNA): TGTGCCAGCAGTGGGGACAGGGATCAGCCCCAGCATTTT. It is translated as CASSGDRDQPQHF.

The chain employs TRBV19 and TRBJ2-7; the D is unclear. Germline values: CDR1 LNHDA, CDR2 SQIVND (reference sequence). V was pared by 3 bases and J by 1 base, with 10 bases between. The CDR3 sequence is 14 residues long. The CDR3 DNA reads TGTGCCAGTAGTATCCTGTTCGGTTCCTACGAGCAGTACTTC. It yields the protein CASSILFGSYEQYF.

V usage is TRBV7-2 and J usage is TRBJ2-6; D gene uncertain. Trimming shortened V by 5 bases and J by 4 bases, and 18 bases separated the two germline ends. Germline CDR1 and CDR2: SGHTA and FQGNSA. This CDR3 region has 17 residues. This CDR3 reads CASSPPSSRSGANVLTF. CDR3 sequence (DNA): TGTGCCAGCAGCCCTCCCAGCTCCAGGTCCGGGGCCAACGTCCTGACTTTC.

The rearrangement uses TRBV30 and TRBJ2-7; 7 bases map to TRBD2. CDR1 is GTSNPN and CDR2 is SVGIG in the germline V gene (reference sequence). This CDR3 comprises 17 residues. With V trimmed by 4 bases and J by 1 base, 16 bases remained unmatched. In DNA form, the CDR3 reads TGTGCCTGGACCGCCTGGGGAGGGAGGGTTTCATCCTACGAGCAGTACTTC. Its translation is CAWTAWGGRVSSYEQYF.

The CDR3 sequence is CATDYYSNQPQHF. As DNA, the CDR3 is TGTGCCACCGATTATTATAGCAATCAGCCCCAGCATTTT. The chain employs TRBV24-1 and TRBJ1-5; no firm D call. The CDR3 is 13 residues long. Germline assignment: CDR1 KGHDR and CDR2 SFDVKD. With 9 bases removed from V and 0 bases from J, the gap between germline ends came to 8 bases.

The CDR3 spells CASSQDDRMRTDTQYF. In DNA form, the CDR3 reads TGCGCCAGCAGCCAAGATGATCGAATGAGGACAGATACGCAGTATTTT. The chain employs TRBV4-1 and TRBJ2-3; D remains unclear. CDR3 size: 16 residues. V gave up 0 bases and J gave up 3 bases, with 13 bases separating them. From germline, CDR1 is MGHRA and CDR2 YSYEKL.

The genes are TRBV5-1 and TRBJ1-1; D is unclear. Between the trimmed V and J ends, which lost 2 bases and 3 bases, there was a span of 23 bases. Germline CDR1 and CDR2: SGHRS and YFSETQ. The length of the CDR3 is 18 residues. CDR3 DNA sequence: TGCGCCAGCAGCTTAACCCCCTTTTTTGGGGATCTTGACACTGAAGCTTTCTTT. It specifies CASSLTPFFGDLDTEAFF.

The genes are TRBV2 and TRBJ1-2, with D unresolved. Germline values: CDR1 SNHLY, CDR2 FYNNEI. Deletions cut 6 bases from V and 7 bases from J, with 15 bases between. The CDR3 totals 13 residues. The CDR3 DNA follows: TGTGCCAGCAGCGCTGTAGTCGGCGGTGGCTACACCTTC. Amino acid sequence: CASSAVVGGGYTF.

The chain carries TRBV19 and TRBJ1-2; no definite D call. Germline assignment: CDR1 LNHDA and CDR2 SQIVND (reference sequence). The germline V and J ends were trimmed by 0 bases and 4 bases, with 9 bases remaining between them. CDR3 size: 14 residues. The CDR3 loop reads CASSIDLSFYGYTF. CDR3 bases: TGTGCCAGTAGTATAGATCTGTCCTTCTATGGCTACACCTTC.

The V call is TRBV7-9, the J call TRBJ1-5; 9 bases align to TRBD1. V lost 5 bases to trimming and J lost 4 bases; unmatched junction nucleotides: 3. The V gene's germline CDR1 is SEHNR and CDR2 FQNEAQ (reference sequence). The CDR3 is 14 residues long. The DNA of the CDR3 is TGTGCCAGCAGCCCCGGGACAGGGAATCAGCCCCAGCATTTT. It specifies CASSPGTGNQPQHF. Full variable domain (outside the CDR3, taken from reference TRBV7-9 and TRBJ1-5): DTGVSQNPRHKITKRGQNVTFRCDPISEHNRLYWYRQTLGQGPEFLTYFQNEAQLEKSRLLSDRFSAERPKGSFSTLEIQRTEQGDSAMYLCASSPGTGNQPQHFGDGTRLSIL.